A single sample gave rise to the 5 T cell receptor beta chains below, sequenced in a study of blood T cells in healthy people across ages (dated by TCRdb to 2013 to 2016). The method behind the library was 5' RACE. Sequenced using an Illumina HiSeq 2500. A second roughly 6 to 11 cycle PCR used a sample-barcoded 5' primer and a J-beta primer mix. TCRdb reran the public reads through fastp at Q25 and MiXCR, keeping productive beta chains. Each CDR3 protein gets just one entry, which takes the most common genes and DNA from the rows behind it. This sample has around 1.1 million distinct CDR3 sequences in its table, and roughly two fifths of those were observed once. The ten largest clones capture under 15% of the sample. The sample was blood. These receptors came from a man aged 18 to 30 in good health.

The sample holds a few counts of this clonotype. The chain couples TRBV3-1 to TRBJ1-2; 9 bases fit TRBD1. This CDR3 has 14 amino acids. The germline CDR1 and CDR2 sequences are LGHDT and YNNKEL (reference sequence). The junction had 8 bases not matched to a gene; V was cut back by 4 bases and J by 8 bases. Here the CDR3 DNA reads TGTGCCAGCAGCCCCTCTCTTACAGGGGGCGGCTACACCTTC. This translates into CASSPSLTGGGYTF.

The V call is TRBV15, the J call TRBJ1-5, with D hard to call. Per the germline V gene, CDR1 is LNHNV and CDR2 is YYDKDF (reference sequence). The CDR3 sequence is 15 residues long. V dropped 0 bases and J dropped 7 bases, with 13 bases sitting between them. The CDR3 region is CATSRDHGEQQPQHF. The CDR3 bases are TGTGCCACCAGCAGAGATCATGGGGAGCAACAGCCCCAGCATTTT.

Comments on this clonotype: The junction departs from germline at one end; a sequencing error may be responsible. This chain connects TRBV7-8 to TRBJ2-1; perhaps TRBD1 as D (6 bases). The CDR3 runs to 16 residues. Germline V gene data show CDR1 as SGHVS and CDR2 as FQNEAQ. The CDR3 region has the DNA TGTGCCAGCAGTCCCCGGGACATCGGCCTCTACAATGAACAGTTCTTC. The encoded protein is CASSPRDIGLYNEQFF.

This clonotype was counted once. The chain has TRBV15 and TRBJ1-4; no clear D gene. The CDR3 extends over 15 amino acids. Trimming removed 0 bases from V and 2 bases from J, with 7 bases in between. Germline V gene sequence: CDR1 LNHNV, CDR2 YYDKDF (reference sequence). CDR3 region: CATSRDGGTNEKLFF. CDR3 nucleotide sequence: TGTGCCACCAGCAGAGATGGAGGGACTAATGAAAAACTGTTTTTT.

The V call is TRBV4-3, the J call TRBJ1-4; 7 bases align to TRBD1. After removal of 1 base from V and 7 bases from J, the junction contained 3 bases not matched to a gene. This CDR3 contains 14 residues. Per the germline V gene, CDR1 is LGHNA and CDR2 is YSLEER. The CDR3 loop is CASSQAGGGEKLFF. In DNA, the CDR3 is TGCGCCAGCAGCCAAGCAGGGGGTGGTGAAAAACTGTTTTTT.